This T cell receptor beta chain was identified in a study of control samples from healthy donors and cancer patients. The CDR3 extends over 14 amino acids. Trimming took 0 bases from V and 8 from J, leaving 11 bases between them. Germline V gene lookup returns CDR1 SGHNT and CDR2 YYREEE (reference sequence). Assay used: immunoSEQ multiplex PCR; TCRdb lists only in-frame clones, some missing. The repertoire holds around 250,000 clones, with approximately 80% as singletons. Sequences were obtained from PBMCs. The chain links TRBV5-4 to TRBJ1-4; tentatively, D is TRBD1 (5 bases). This TCR was sampled from an older woman with lung cancer. The CDR3 reads CASSLGGEHEKLFF. The DNA of the CDR3 is TGTGCCAGCAGCTTGGGGGGCGAGCACGAAAAACTGTTTTTT.